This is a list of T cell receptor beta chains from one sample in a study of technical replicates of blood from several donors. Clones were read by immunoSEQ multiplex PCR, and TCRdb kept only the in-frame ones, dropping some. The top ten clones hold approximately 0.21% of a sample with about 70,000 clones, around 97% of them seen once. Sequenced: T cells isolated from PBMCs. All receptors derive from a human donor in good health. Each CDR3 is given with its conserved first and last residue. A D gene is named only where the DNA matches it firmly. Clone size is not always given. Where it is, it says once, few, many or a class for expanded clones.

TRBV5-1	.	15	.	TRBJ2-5	TGCGCCAGCAGCTTGGTCTCCCCGTACCAAGAGACCCAGTACTTC	CASSLVSPYQETQYF
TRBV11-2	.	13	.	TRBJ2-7	TGTGCCAGCAGCGAAACAAGAACCTACGAGCAGTACTTC	CASSETRTYEQYF
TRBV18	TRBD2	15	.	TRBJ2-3	TGTGCCAGCTCTCTAGGTAGCGGGGGCACAGATACGCAGTATTTT	CASSLGSGGTDTQYF
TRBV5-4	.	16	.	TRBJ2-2	TGTGCCAGCTGGAGGGGAGGAGGGATGAACACCGGGGAGCTGTTTTTT	CASWRGGGMNTGELFF
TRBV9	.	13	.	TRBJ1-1	TGTGCCAGCAGCGCGGGGGGGGGCACTGAAGCTTTCTTT	CASSAGGGTEAFF
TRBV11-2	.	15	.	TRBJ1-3	TGTGCCAGCAGTCCTGACAGGACCTCTGGAAACACCATATATTTT	CASSPDRTSGNTIYF
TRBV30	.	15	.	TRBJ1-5	TGTGCCTGGAGTGTAGGCAGGGGCGGCAATCAGCCCCAGCATTTT	CAWSVGRGGNQPQHF
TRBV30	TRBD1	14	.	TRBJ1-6	TGTGCCTGGGCCCCGGGACAGATGAATTCACCCCTCCACTTT	CAWAPGQMNSPLHF
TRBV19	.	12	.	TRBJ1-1	TGTGCCAGTAGTATAAATCCCTCTGAAGCTTTCTTT	CASSINPSEAFF
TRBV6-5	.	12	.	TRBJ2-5	TGTGCCAGCAGGATAGGGGAAGAGACCCAGTACTTC	CASRIGEETQYF
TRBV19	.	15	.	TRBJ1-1	TGTGCCAGTAGTTCCCTGCCTGACACCCCGGGAGAAGCTTTCTTT	CASSSLPDTPGEAFF
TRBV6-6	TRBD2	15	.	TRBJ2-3	TGTGCCAGCAGTCCTAGCGGGGGGGCGAGAGATACGCAGTATTTT	CASSPSGGARDTQYF
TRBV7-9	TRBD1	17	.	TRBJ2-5	TGTGCCAGCAGCCCGTGGGACAGGGGTTTGGGACAAGAGACCCAGTACTTC	CASSPWDRGLGQETQYF
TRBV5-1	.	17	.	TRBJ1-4	TGCGCCAGCAGCTGGAGGGGTCCAGATGCAACTAATGAAAAACTGTTTTTT	CASSWRGPDATNEKLFF
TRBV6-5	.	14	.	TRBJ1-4	TGTGCCAGCAGAATTTTATCGGGGAATGAAAAACTGTTTTTT	CASRILSGNEKLFF
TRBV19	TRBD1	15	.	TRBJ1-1	TGTGCCAGTAGTCCACCGGGACAGGGGGCAGTTGGAGCTTTCTTT	CASSPPGQGAVGAFF
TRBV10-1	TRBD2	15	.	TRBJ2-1	TGCGCCAGCAGTGCGGGAGCGGGGGGCCCCTATGAGCAGTTCTTC	CASSAGAGGPYEQFF
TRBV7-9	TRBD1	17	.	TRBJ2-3	TGTGCCAGCAGCCCACGTGTCAGGGGGAAAGACTTCGATACGCAGTATTTT	CASSPRVRGKDFDTQYF
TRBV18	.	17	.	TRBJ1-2	TGTGCCAGCTCACCTACCTTAACCACAGGAGTTCACTATGGCTACACCTTC	CASSPTLTTGVHYGYTF
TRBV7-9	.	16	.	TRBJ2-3	TGTGCCAGCAGCTTCGAGGGAGGCTGGGGGACAGATACGCAGTATTTT	CASSFEGGWGTDTQYF
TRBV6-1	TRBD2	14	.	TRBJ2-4	TGTGCCAGCAGTGTGGGAGCGGGAGAGAACATTCAGTACTTC	CASSVGAGENIQYF
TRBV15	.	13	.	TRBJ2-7	TGTGCCACCAGCACTAGAGACGTCTACGAGCAGTACTTC	CATSTRDVYEQYF
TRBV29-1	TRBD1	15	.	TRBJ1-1	TGCAGCGTGGAGGAGTGGACAGGGATGAACACTGAAGCTTTCTTT	CSVEEWTGMNTEAFF
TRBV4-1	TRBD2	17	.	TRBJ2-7	TGCGCCAGCAGCCTATTACCGGGACTAGGGGGATCCTACGAGCAGTACTTC	CASSLLPGLGGSYEQYF
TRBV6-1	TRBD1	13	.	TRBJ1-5	TGTGCCAGCGAAGACAGGGGTGGTCAGCCCCAGCATTTT	CASEDRGGQPQHF
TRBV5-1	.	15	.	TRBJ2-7	TGCGCCAGCAGCTTTAATCGGGAGTGGGGCTACGAGCAGTACTTC	CASSFNREWGYEQYF
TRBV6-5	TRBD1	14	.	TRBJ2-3	TGTGCCAGCAGTCCCGGGACAGGGTTAGATACGCAGTATTTT	CASSPGTGLDTQYF
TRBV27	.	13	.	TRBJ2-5	TGTGCCAGCAGGCCAGGTATTATCGAGACCCAGTACTTC	CASRPGIIETQYF
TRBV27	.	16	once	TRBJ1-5	TGTGCCAGCAGCCCTTGGCCCTCCGGAGTGGATCAGCCCCAGCATTTT	CASSPWPSGVDQPQHF
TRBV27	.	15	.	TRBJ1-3	TGTGCCAGCAGCCGAGAGCCCTACTCTGGAAACACCATATATTTT	CASSREPYSGNTIYF
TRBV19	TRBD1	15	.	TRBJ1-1	TGTGCCAGTAGTATAGAAGAGGGGGCGCTGAATGAAGCTTTCTTT	CASSIEEGALNEAFF
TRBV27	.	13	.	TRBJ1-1	TGTGCCAGCAGGGTAGGGGCAAACACTGAAGCTTTCTTT	CASRVGANTEAFF
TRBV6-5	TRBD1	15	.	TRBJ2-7	TGTGCCAGCAGTGGGACAGGGATGAGCTCCTACGAGCAGTACTTC	CASSGTGMSSYEQYF
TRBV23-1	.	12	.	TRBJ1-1	TGCGCCAGCAGGGCGGGAGGGGCCGAAGCTTTCTTT	CASRAGGAEAFF
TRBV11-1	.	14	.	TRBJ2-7	TGTGCCAGCAGCCAGGACTTGCCAACCTACGAGCAGTACTTC	CASSQDLPTYEQYF
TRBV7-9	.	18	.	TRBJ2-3	TGTGCCAGCAGCTTAGCCAGGGTAGGGTGGAAAGGGACAGATACGCAGTATTTT	CASSLARVGWKGTDTQYF
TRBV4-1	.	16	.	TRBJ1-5	TGCGCCAGCAGCCAAGATCTGTTGAGGGAGCATCAGCCCCAGCATTTT	CASSQDLLREHQPQHF
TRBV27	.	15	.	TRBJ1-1	TGTGCCAGCAGTTTCGGTGATGGGGGAGGCACTGAAGCTTTCTTT	CASSFGDGGGTEAFF
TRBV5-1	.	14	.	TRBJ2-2	TGCGCCAGCAGCTTGGCCGGGGAGGCCGGGGAGCTGTTTTTT	CASSLAGEAGELFF
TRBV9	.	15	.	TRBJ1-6	TGTGCCAGCAGCGTAGTGGGTACAGGTAGATCACCCCTCCACTTT	CASSVVGTGRSPLHF
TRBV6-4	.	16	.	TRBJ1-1	TGTGCCAGCAGACGTTCTTCGGGAACGGCGAACACTGAAGCTTTCTTT	CASRRSSGTANTEAFF
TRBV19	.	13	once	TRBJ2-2	TGTGCCAGTAGTTTCCAAATCACCGGGGAGCTGTTTTTT	CASSFQITGELFF
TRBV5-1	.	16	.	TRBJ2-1	TGCGCCAGCAGCTTGGCGGGTTCTGGTCACGACAATGAGCAGTTCTTC	CASSLAGSGHDNEQFF
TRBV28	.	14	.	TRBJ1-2	TGTGCCAGCAGTCCCTGGGACCGGAGGGAGGGCTACACCTTC	CASSPWDRREGYTF
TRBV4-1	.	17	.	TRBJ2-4	TGCGCCAGCAGCCAAGCACGGCAGCCTAGGGGTGTAGACATTCAGTACTTC	CASSQARQPRGVDIQYF
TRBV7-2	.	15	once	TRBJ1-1	TGTGCCAGCAGTTTAAAAGACAGCGCGAACACTGAAGCTTTCTTT	CASSLKDSANTEAFF
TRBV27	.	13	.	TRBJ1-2	TGTGCCAGCAGTCCCCAAGACAGAGCTGGCTACACCTTC	CASSPQDRAGYTF
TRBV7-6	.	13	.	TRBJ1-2	TGTGCCAGCAGCTTAAAATCCGGGGAGGGCTACACCTTC	CASSLKSGEGYTF
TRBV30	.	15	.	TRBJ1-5	TGTGCCTGGAGTCCGGAGGGTTCGGATTTGCGGCCCCAGCATTTT	CAWSPEGSDLRPQHF
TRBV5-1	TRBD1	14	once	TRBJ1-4	TGCGCCAGCAGTAACGACAGGGTTGGTGAAAAACTGTTTTTT	CASSNDRVGEKLFF
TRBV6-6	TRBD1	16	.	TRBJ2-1	TGTGCCACCAAAGACCTCGGGACAGTAAAAGACAATGAGCAGTTCTTC	CATKDLGTVKDNEQFF
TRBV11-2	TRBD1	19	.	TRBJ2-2	TGTGCCAGCAGCTCAATATACGACAAGGGACAGAAAACAACCGGGGAGCTGTTTTTT	CASSSIYDKGQKTTGELFF
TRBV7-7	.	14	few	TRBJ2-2	TGTGCCAGCAGCTTAATCGGGGGAACCGGGGAGCTGTTTTTT	CASSLIGGTGELFF